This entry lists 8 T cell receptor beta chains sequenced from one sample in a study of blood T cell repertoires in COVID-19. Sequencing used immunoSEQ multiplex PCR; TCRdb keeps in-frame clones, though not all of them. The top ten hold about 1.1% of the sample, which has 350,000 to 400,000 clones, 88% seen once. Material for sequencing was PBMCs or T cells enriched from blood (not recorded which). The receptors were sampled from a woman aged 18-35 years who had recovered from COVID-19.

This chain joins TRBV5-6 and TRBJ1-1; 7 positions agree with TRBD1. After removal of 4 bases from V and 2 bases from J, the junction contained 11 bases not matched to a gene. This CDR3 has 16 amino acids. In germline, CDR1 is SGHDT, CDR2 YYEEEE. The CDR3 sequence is CASSGDRAVDNTEAFF. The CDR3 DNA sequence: TGTGCCAGCAGCGGTGACAGGGCGGTTGACAACACTGAAGCTTTCTTT.

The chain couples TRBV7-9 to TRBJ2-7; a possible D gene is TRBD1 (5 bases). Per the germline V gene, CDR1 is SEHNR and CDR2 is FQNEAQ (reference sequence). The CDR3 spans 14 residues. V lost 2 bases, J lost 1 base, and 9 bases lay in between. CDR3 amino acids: CASSLLRDSYEQYF. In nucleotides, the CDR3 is TGTGCCAGCAGCTTACTCAGGGATTCCTACGAGCAGTACTTC.

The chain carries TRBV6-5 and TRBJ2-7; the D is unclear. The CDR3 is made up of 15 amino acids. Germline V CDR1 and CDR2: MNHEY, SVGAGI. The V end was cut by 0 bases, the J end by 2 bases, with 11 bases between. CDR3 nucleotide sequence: TGTGCCAGCAGTTACTCGGTTTACACTACCTACGAGCAGTACTTC. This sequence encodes CASSYSVYTTYEQYF.

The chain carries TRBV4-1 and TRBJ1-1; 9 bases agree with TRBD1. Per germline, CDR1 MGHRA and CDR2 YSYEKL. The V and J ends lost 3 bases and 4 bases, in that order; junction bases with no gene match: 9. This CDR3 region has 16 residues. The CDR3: CASSQGQGFMSTEAFF. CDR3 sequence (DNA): TGCGCCAGCAGCCAGGGACAGGGTTTCATGAGCACTGAAGCTTTCTTT.

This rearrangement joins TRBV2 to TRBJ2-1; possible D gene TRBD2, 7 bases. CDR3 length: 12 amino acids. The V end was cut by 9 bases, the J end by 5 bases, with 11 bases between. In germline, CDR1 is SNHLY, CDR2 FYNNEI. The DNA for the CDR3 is TGTGCCAGGGGAGGGGGGCACAATGAGCAGTTCTTC. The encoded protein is CARGGGHNEQFF.

The CDR3 nucleotides are TGTGCCAGCAGCTTTAAGACACCGTCCACCTTC. Protein product: CASSFKTPSTF. The genes are TRBV5-8 and TRBJ1-2; no clear D. Germline V gene lookup returns CDR1 SGHTS and CDR2 YDEGEE. This CDR3 comprises 11 residues. V lost 2 bases and J 13 bases, leaving 12 bases between the germline ends.

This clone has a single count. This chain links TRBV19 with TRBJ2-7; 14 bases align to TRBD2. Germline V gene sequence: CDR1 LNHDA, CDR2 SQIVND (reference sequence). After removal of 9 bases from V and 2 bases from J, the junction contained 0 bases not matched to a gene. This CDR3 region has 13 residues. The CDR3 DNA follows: TGTGCCAGGACTAGCGGGGGGGCCTACGAGCAGTACTTC. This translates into CARTSGGAYEQYF.

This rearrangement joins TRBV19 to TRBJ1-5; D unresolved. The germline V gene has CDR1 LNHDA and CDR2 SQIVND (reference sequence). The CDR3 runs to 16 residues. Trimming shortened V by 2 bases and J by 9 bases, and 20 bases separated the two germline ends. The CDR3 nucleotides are TGTGCCAGTAGTATACCGGGAGACCCAATAAATTGGCCCCAGCATTTT. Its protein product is CASSIPGDPINWPQHF. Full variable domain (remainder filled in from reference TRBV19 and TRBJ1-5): DGGITQSPKYLFRKEGQNVTLSCEQNLNHDAMYWYRQDPGQGLRLIYYSQIVNDFQKGDIAEGYSVSREKKESFPLTVTSAQKNPTAFYLCASSIPGDPINWPQHFGDGTRLSIL.